This T cell receptor beta chain comes out of a study of cytotoxic CD8 clonotypes in ibrutinib-treated CLL. Study details: Enrolment comprised roughly 11 relapsed/refractory and 15 treatment-naive patients; under 18 were IGHV unmutated.

Sequencing sought depths of 1 in 200,000 to 1 in 1 million T cells. Produced via immunoSEQ multiplex PCR; TCRdb's table is partial and in-frame only. There are about 310,000 clones in the sample; approximately 80% occur only once, and 6.5% to 8.5% lies in the top ten. The receptor was isolated from a human donor with chronic lymphocytic leukemia. The input for sequencing was PBMCs, taken before ibrutinib treatment.

CDR3 DNA: TGCGCCAGCCGGGGACTAGCGGGAAGATACAATGAGCAGTTCTTC. It yields the protein CASRGLAGRYNEQFF. The rearrangement joins TRBV4-1 to TRBJ2-1, with 13 bases fitting TRBD2. CDR1 and CDR2 from the germline V gene are MGHRA and YSYEKL. V lost 8 bases, J lost 4 bases, and 5 bases stayed unmatched. The CDR3 is 15 amino acids.